This TCR beta chain appears in the sequencing data of a study of T cell responses to AZD1222 COVID-19 vaccine. The CDR3 loop spans 18 amino acids. V lost 4 bases, J lost 1 base, and 21 bases lay in between. CDR1 SGDLS and CDR2 YYNGEE come from the germline V gene. Study-wide points: Across the whole spike, CD4 TCRs peaked at regions 160-218 and 743-854. Targeting of unmutated variant regions was reportedly seen in nearly half of spike-specific TCRs. Most donors were white British and more were female, and clonal diversity was possibly underestimated.

TCRdb's copy holds only in-frame clones and misses some; the assay was immunoSEQ multiplex PCR. The sample carries 80,000 or so clones, 60% to 85% recorded once. In this sample, this clone turned up a few times. Its target is not known. This receptor was identified in an adult who received the MenACWY meningococcal vaccine as a control. The chain combines TRBV9 with TRBJ2-4; D is perhaps TRBD1 (5 bases). Material: peripheral blood, obtained 28 days after the second dose of the MenACWY control vaccine. The CDR3 region is CASSPQLSGHMAKNIQYF. The CDR3, as DNA: TGTGCCAGCAGCCCCCAACTATCTGGACATATGGCCAAAAACATTCAGTACTTC.